A single sample is the source of the 14 T cell receptor beta chains below, sequenced in a study of T cells in women clearing cervical HPV infection. Using immunoSEQ multiplex PCR, the repertoire was profiled, and TCRdb retains in-frame clones only, with some absent. The table for this sample gives approximately 35,000 clones. Sequenced sample: blood buffy coat. These TCRs come from a woman between 18 and 70 years old with a cervical HPV16 infection that either progressed to CIN3+ or cleared (not recorded which).

Regarding this clone: The read finishes 3 residues shy of the CDR3 end, and the germline J gene is used to complete it. The chain has TRBV5-1 and TRBJ2-7; 9 bases are shared with TRBD2. Germline CDR1 and CDR2: SGHRS and YFSETQ. The CDR3 is 15 amino acids. V shed 0 bases and J 5 bases; nucleotides not matched to a gene: 6. CDR3 loop: CASSLGVAGVHEQYF. CDR3 DNA, as far as it was read: TGCGCCAGCAGCTTGGGCGTAGCGGGAGTTCACGAG.

Notes on this clone: From the germline J gene comes the end of the CDR3, since the read stops 3 residues before it. The genes are TRBV10-1 and TRBJ2-7; D may be TRBD2 (5 bases). The germline V gene has CDR1 WNHNN and CDR2 SYGVQD (reference sequence). This CDR3 spans 15 amino acids. V was trimmed by 3 bases and J by 0 bases, leaving 12 bases between them. The covered CDR3 bases are TGCGCCAGCAGTGATTCGGGGAGTGACTCCTACGAG. This gives the protein CASSDSGSDSYE. From start to end, the CDR3 is CASSDSGSDSYEQYF.

Comments on this clone: The read is 3 residues too short to cover the CDR3 end, so that end is filled in from the germline J gene. V usage is TRBV10-3 and J usage is TRBJ2-7, with TRBD2 matching 16 bases. Germline CDR1 and CDR2: ENHRY and SYGVKD. The trim removed 7 bases at V and 4 bases at J, leaving 4 bases unmatched. The CDR3 is 15 amino acids. The part of the CDR3 DNA that was read is TGTGCCATCAAGGGACTAGCGGGAGGGCTATACGAG. Its protein is CAIKGLAGGLYE. The full CDR3 reads CAIKGLAGGLYEQYF.

As to this clone: The CDR3 end falls 3 residues outside the read, so it is completed with the germline J gene. The J gene is TRBJ2-5, the V gene TRBV30, with TRBD2 identical over 8 bases. Trimming took 2 bases from V and 2 from J; bases not matched to a gene: 4. This CDR3 has 14 amino acids. Per germline, CDR1 GTSNPN and CDR2 SVGIG (reference sequence). The DNA read from the CDR3 is TGTGCCTGGAGTTCGGGACTAGGGCAAGAGACC. It encodes CAWSSGLGQET. The whole CDR3 reads CAWSSGLGQETQYF.

For this clone: The read terminates 3 residues before the CDR3 end, so the remaining end is supplied by the germline J gene. The rearrangement joins TRBV20-1 to TRBJ2-6, with 10 positions matching TRBD2. Germline CDR1 DFQATT, CDR2 SNEGSKA (reference sequence). The CDR3 runs 17 residues. The J segment lost 3 bases and the V segment lost 4 bases, leaving 9 bases of the junction unmatched. The part of the CDR3 DNA that was read is TGCAGTGCTAAGAAACAGCGGGAGGGCGATGGGGCCAACGTC. Encoded protein: CSAKKQREGDGANV. The whole CDR3 sequence reads CSAKKQREGDGANVLTF.

About this clone itself: The read finishes 3 residues shy of the CDR3 end, and the germline J gene is used to complete it. The chain links TRBV5-6 to TRBJ2-2; D is possibly TRBD1 (6 bases). CDR1 is SGHDT and CDR2 is YYEEEE in the germline V gene. V gave up 4 bases and J gave up 8 bases, with 12 bases separating them. This CDR3 has 13 residues. CDR3 in amino acids: CASSQDRLGELFF. The CDR3 bases that were read are TGTGCCAGCAGCCAAGACAGGCTGGGGGAG.

The CDR3 loop is CASSLWRDSNQPQHF. The part of the CDR3 DNA that was read is TGTGCCAGCAGCTTATGGCGGGATAGCAATCAGCCC. This chain joins TRBV7-2 and TRBJ1-5; D not resolved. Read data end 3 residues before the CDR3 end; the end is taken from the germline J gene. Trimming removed 2 bases at V and 0 bases at J, with 8 bases between. Germline CDR1 SGHTA, CDR2 FQGNSA. The CDR3 covers 15 residues.

Comment on this clone: The DNA ends 3 residues before the CDR3 does, and the rest of the CDR3 is filled in from the germline J gene. The rearrangement links TRBV29-1 to TRBJ2-5, with TRBD2 matching over 7 bases. CDR1 is SQVTM and CDR2 is ANQGSEA in the germline V gene. This CDR3 has 16 residues. The V segment lost 4 bases and the J segment 4 bases; nucleotides outside the gene matches: 15. CDR3 bases read: TGCAGCGTTGCGGCGGGAGTTCTCACAAAACGAGAGACC. This sequence encodes CSVAAGVLTKRET. The whole CDR3 region reads CSVAAGVLTKRETQYF.

Details on this clone: With the read ending 3 residues before the CDR3 end, the germline J gene is used to fill in that end. The chain has TRBV6-4 and TRBJ1-1; D gene unclear. Germline CDR1 MRHNA, CDR2 SNTAGT. The CDR3 totals 14 residues. Between the trimmed V and J ends, which lost 0 bases and 1 base, there was a span of 6 bases. Partial CDR3 DNA: TGTGCCAGCAGTGACTCGGCAGAGAACACTGAA. This translates into CASSDSAENTE. In full, the CDR3 reads CASSDSAENTEAFF.

As concerns this clone: Coverage ceases 3 residues before the CDR3 finishes, and the germline J gene fills in the end. The V call is TRBV2, the J call TRBJ1-2, with TRBD1 matching over 11 bases. CDR1 and CDR2 from the germline V gene are SNHLY and FYNNEI. This CDR3 comprises 15 residues. Trimming removed 6 bases from V and 3 bases from J; junction bases left unmatched: 6. CDR3 protein: CASRLGQGAYYGYTF. CDR3 bases read: TGTGCCAGCAGACTTGGACAGGGGGCTTACTATGGC.

Comments on this clone: From the germline J gene comes the end of the CDR3, since the read stops 3 residues before it. The chain uses TRBV5-6 and TRBJ2-4; no reliable D call. The CDR3 is 12 amino acids. CDR1 is SGHDT, CDR2 YYEEEE, per germline. The CDR3 loop reads CASTLQAHGQYF. The part of the CDR3 DNA that was read is TGTGCCAGCACCCTCCAGGCTCATGGT.

Note on this clone: The read stops 3 residues short of the end of the CDR3; the missing end is completed from the germline J gene. The chain carries TRBV10-2 and TRBJ2-1; D is possibly TRBD2 (5 bases). This CDR3 contains 14 residues. Germline CDR1 is WSHSY and CDR2 is SAAADI. Trimming removed 7 bases from V and 1 base from J, with 11 bases in between. The CDR3 bases that were read are TGCGCCAGCACGATCGGGGAGTCCTACAATGAG. Its translation: CASTIGESYNE. The complete CDR3 sequence is CASTIGESYNEQFF.

To note about this clone: With the read ending 3 residues before the CDR3 end, the germline J gene is used to fill in that end. J is TRBJ1-5 and V is TRBV6-1; a weak D match, TRBD1 (6 bases). The germline V gene encodes CDR1 MNHNS and CDR2 SASEGT. This CDR3 contains 16 residues. V was pared by 1 base and J by 7 bases, with 17 bases between. CDR3 amino acids: CASSEDGQLMGQPQHF. CDR3 bases read: TGTGCCAGCAGTGAAGACGGACAGTTAATGGGCCAGCCC.

As concerns this clone: Read data end 3 residues before the CDR3 end; the end is taken from the germline J gene. The chain employs TRBV19 and TRBJ2-7, with 7 bases identical to TRBD2. V lost 7 bases and J lost 3; bases outside the gene matches: 12. Germline lookup yields CDR1 LNHDA and CDR2 SQIVND (reference sequence). CDR3 length: 15 residues. The sequenced CDR3 bases are TGTGCCAGTACCCCCTTGGGCGGGAGTTTCTACGAG. As protein: CASTPLGGSFYE. Given in full, the CDR3 is CASTPLGGSFYEQYF.